Shown below are 25 T cell receptor beta chains from a single sample sequenced in a study of T cell responses to AZD1222 COVID-19 vaccine. Libraries were prepared by immunoSEQ multiplex PCR; TCRdb keeps only in-frame clonotypes and omits some of them. Of about 150,000 clones listed, around 89% are singletons. Here the sequenced sample was peripheral blood, taken on day 0 of AZD1222 vaccination. Receptor source: an adult in good health.

The chain employs TRBV5-1 and TRBJ1-4, with D tentatively TRBD1 (5 bases). There are 14 residues in the CDR3. V was shortened by 5 bases and J by 7 bases, with 15 bases between the two germline ends. The germline gives CDR1 SGHRS, CDR2 YFSETQ. In DNA, the CDR3 is TGCGCCAGCAGGGGGCAGGGAGGGCGTGAAAAACTGTTTTTT. Its translation: CASRGQGGREKLFF.

This clone was detected once. The V and J genes are TRBV5-1 and TRBJ2-7; D is unresolved. Germline-derived CDR1 and CDR2 are SGHRS and YFSETQ. Trimming pared 4 bases from V and 13 bases from J, leaving 21 bases between. This CDR3 contains 13 residues. The CDR3 coding sequence is TGCGCCAGCAGCCTGCCTACGGAAGCCCAAGAATACTTC. Amino acids: CASSLPTEAQEYF.

The rearrangement joins TRBV10-3 to TRBJ1-3, with D maybe TRBD1 (6 bases). Germline-derived CDR1 and CDR2 are ENHRY and SYGVKD. V was cut by 6 bases and J by 2 bases, with 20 bases left in between. This CDR3 has 17 residues. DNA for the CDR3: TGTGCCATCAGGACCTCAACCGGGACATATACTGGAAACACCATATATTTT. This translates into CAIRTSTGTYTGNTIYF.

This chain links TRBV4-2 with TRBJ2-3; TRBD2 aligns across 14 bases. The germline CDR1 and CDR2 sequences are LGHNA and YNFKEQ. The CDR3 sequence is 17 residues long. The ends lost 1 base at V and 2 bases at J; junction bases unmatched: 2. CDR3 nucleotides: TGTGCCAGCAGCCAAGGGACTAGCGGGGGGTACACAGATACGCAGTATTTT. This translates into CASSQGTSGGYTDTQYF.

The J gene is TRBJ2-7, the V gene TRBV7-8; possibly TRBD1 for D (6 bases). With 2 bases removed from V and 3 bases from J, the gap between germline ends came to 14 bases. Germline CDR1 is SGHVS and CDR2 is FQNEAQ. This CDR3 is 15 amino acids long. The DNA for the CDR3 is TGTGCCAGCAGCTTAATTGGGGGCCTCGTCTACGAGCAGTACTTC. Protein sequence: CASSLIGGLVYEQYF.

The V call is TRBV7-9, the J call TRBJ2-5, with 7 bases that match TRBD2. Trimming cost V 4 bases and J 4 bases; bases outside gene matches: 6. The CDR3 has 14 amino acids. Germline CDR1 SEHNR, CDR2 FQNEAQ (reference sequence). The CDR3 protein is CASSWGGSGETQYF. CDR3 DNA sequence: TGTGCCAGCAGCTGGGGGGGAAGCGGAGAGACCCAGTACTTC.

This clone is a singleton in its sample. This rearrangement joins TRBV28 to TRBJ1-1, with D hard to call. The V gene's germline CDR1 is MDHEN and CDR2 SYDVKM. V was cut by 3 bases and J by 5 bases, with 13 bases left in between. The CDR3 totals 14 residues. Here the CDR3 DNA reads TGTGCCAGCAGTTTGAATTCCGGCCTTACTGAAGCTTTCTTT. This encodes CASSLNSGLTEAFF.

The genes are TRBV6-2 or TRBV6-3 and TRBJ2-5, with TRBD1 matching 10 bases. The germline V gene has CDR1 MNHEY and CDR2 SVGEGT. The CDR3 length is 17 residues. Germline trimming cut 2 bases from V and 4 bases from J; bases unmatched to any gene: 10. CDR3 region: CASSYGTGVTLGETQYF. The CDR3 DNA is TGTGCCAGCAGTTACGGGACAGGGGTCACCCTAGGAGAGACCCAGTACTTC.

The chain carries TRBV4-3 and TRBJ2-1, with D uncertain. CDR3 length equals 15 residues. V lost 0 bases and J lost 0, with 6 bases in between. CDR1 is LGHNA, CDR2 YSLEER, per germline. The DNA for the CDR3 is TGCGCCAGCAGCCAAGAGGCTTTCTCCTACAATGAGCAGTTCTTC. Its protein is CASSQEAFSYNEQFF.

This clone was counted a few times. The rearrangement links TRBV5-1 to TRBJ1-5; TRBD1 is a possible D gene (5 bases). This CDR3 region has 15 residues. The V and J ends lost 4 bases and 1 base respectively, with 12 bases between them. Looked up from germline, CDR1 is SGHRS and CDR2 is YFSETQ. The CDR3 loop reads CASSVQGLSNQPQHF. In DNA form, the CDR3 reads TGCGCCAGCAGCGTGCAGGGACTCAGCAATCAGCCCCAGCATTTT.

This sequence joins TRBV10-1 and TRBJ1-1, with a tentative D call TRBD1 (6 bases). With 5 bases removed from V and 6 bases from J, the gap between germline ends came to 19 bases. The CDR3 consists of 15 residues. Germline CDR1 is WNHNN and CDR2 is SYGVQD (reference sequence). CDR3 residues: CASSFRDMGISEAFF. The CDR3 DNA reads TGCGCCAGCAGTTTCCGGGACATGGGTATATCTGAAGCTTTCTTT.

The chain couples TRBV6-5 to TRBJ2-2; the D is unclear. The CDR3 extends over 12 amino acids. Deletions cut 6 bases from V and 9 bases from J, with 11 bases between. Germline-derived CDR1 and CDR2 are MNHEY and SVGAGI. The CDR3, as DNA: TGTGCCAGCAGGACCTCGGAAAGGGAGCTGTTTTTT. This codes for CASRTSERELFF.

This rearrangement joins TRBV7-2 to TRBJ1-1; 9 bases match TRBD1. The germline gives CDR1 SGHTA, CDR2 FQGNSA. V lost 5 bases to trimming and J lost 4 bases; unmatched junction nucleotides: 8. The CDR3 loop spans 15 amino acids. The CDR3 DNA sequence: TGTGCCAGCAGCACTCGACAGGGGGTCGGCACTGAAGCTTTCTTT. It translates to CASSTRQGVGTEAFF. The full variable domain, with the rest looked up from reference TRBV7-2 and TRBJ1-1, is GAGVSQSPSNKVTEKGKDVELRCDPISGHTALYWYRQSLGQGLEFLIYFQGNSAPDKSGLPSDRFSAERTGGSVSTLTIQRTQQEDSAVYLCASSTRQGVGTEAFFGQGTRLTVV.

The chain carries TRBV5-6 and TRBJ1-1; D gene unclear. The CDR3 has 13 residues. CDR1 is SGHDT, CDR2 YYEEEE, per germline. The V and J ends lost 2 bases and 7 bases respectively, with 12 bases between them. CDR3 DNA sequence: TGTGCCAGCAGCTTCTCCGGGCGGATTGAAGCTTTCTTT. Its protein product is CASSFSGRIEAFF.

The chain uses TRBV4-1 and TRBJ1-4; tentative D call: TRBD1 (6 bases). Germline V lookup: CDR1 MGHRA, CDR2 YSYEKL. Trimming left V 1 base short and J 1 base short, with 10 bases between. The CDR3 covers 16 residues. The CDR3 loop reads CASSQGQGQTNEKLFF. In nucleotides, the CDR3 is TGCGCCAGCAGCCAAGGCCAGGGACAAACTAATGAAAAACTGTTTTTT.

The chain combines TRBV19 with TRBJ1-1, with a weak D call TRBD1 (5 bases). CDR1 LNHDA and CDR2 SQIVND come from the germline V gene (reference sequence). The CDR3 extends over 13 amino acids. The V end lost 5 bases, the J end lost 4 bases, and 11 bases lay between the germline ends. The CDR3 is CASSYGGGTEAFF. CDR3 coding DNA: TGTGCCAGTAGTTATGGGGGGGGCACTGAAGCTTTCTTT.

The chain recombines TRBV6-6 with TRBJ1-5, with a weak D call TRBD1 (6 bases). Germline V lookup: CDR1 MNHNY, CDR2 SVGAGI (reference sequence). This CDR3 comprises 15 residues. V was trimmed by 6 bases and J by 1 base, leaving 13 bases between them. CDR3 residues: CASRNQQGSNQPQHF. The CDR3 DNA sequence: TGTGCCAGCAGAAACCAACAGGGAAGCAATCAGCCCCAGCATTTT.

The chain couples TRBV3-1 (or the pseudogene TRBV3-2) to TRBJ2-7, with 11 bases fitting TRBD1. Germline CDR1 reads LGHDT; CDR2 reads YNNKEL (reference sequence). With V trimmed by 0 bases and J by 2 bases, 9 bases remained unmatched. The CDR3 length is 18 residues. CDR3 in DNA: TGTGCCAGCAGCCAAGAACGGGCTATGGGACAGGGGGCCTACGAGCAGTACTTC. Translating it yields CASSQERAMGQGAYEQYF.

The V call is TRBV7-6, the J call TRBJ2-3, with D tentatively TRBD1 or TRBD2 (6 bases each). V lost 4 bases and J 6 bases, leaving 14 bases between the germline ends. There are 14 residues in the CDR3. Germline CDR1 reads SGHVS; CDR2 reads FNYEAQ. CDR3 sequence reads: CASSSDSGWDTQYF. The CDR3 DNA reads TGTGCCAGCAGCTCGGACAGCGGGTGGGATACGCAGTATTTT.

This sequence joins TRBV9 and TRBJ1-1; no definite D call. The CDR3 length is 14 residues. Germline V gene data show CDR1 as SGDLS and CDR2 as YYNGEE. V was cut by 2 bases and J by 3 bases, with 11 bases left in between. The CDR3 loop is CASSVREGYTEAFF. The CDR3 bases are TGTGCCAGCAGCGTCAGAGAAGGATACACTGAAGCTTTCTTT.

V is TRBV6-5 and J is TRBJ1-5, with D possibly being TRBD1 (6 bases). The CDR3 extends over 13 amino acids. Germline values: CDR1 MNHEY, CDR2 SVGAGI. Trimming left V 5 bases short and J 1 base short, with 6 bases between. The CDR3 sequence is CASSTGSNQPQHF. DNA for the CDR3: TGTGCCAGCAGTACAGGGAGCAATCAGCCCCAGCATTTT.

CDR3 loop: CASSPDRDRNYEQYF. The CDR3 DNA follows: TGTGCCAGCTCACCGGACCGGGACAGAAATTACGAGCAGTACTTC. J is TRBJ2-7 and V is TRBV18, with 7 bases aligning to TRBD1. Per the germline V gene, CDR1 is KGHSH and CDR2 is LQKENI. The CDR3 spans 15 residues. V gave up 3 bases and J gave up 4 bases; unmatched junction bases: 9.

This clone was recorded only once. The rearrangement uses TRBV3-1 (or the pseudogene TRBV3-2) and TRBJ1-6; possible D gene TRBD1, 6 bases. This CDR3 contains 14 residues. V was clipped by 11 bases and J by 6 bases, with 17 bases between them. Germline loops: CDR1 LGHDT, CDR2 YNNKEL (reference sequence). CDR3 region: CACTDSGGNSPLHF. CDR3 sequence (DNA): TGTGCCTGTACGGACAGCGGTGGTAATTCACCCCTCCACTTT.

The chain joins TRBV6-1 to TRBJ1-1; D perhaps matches TRBD1 (5 bases). The CDR3 is 16 residues long. Germline V gene sequence: CDR1 MNHNS, CDR2 SASEGT. Trimming removed 3 bases from V and 1 base from J, with 15 bases in between. The DNA for the CDR3 is TGTGCCAGCAGTGACGGTTCCACAGGCCCGAACACTGAAGCTTTCTTT. Its translation: CASSDGSTGPNTEAFF.

V usage is TRBV5-8 and J usage is TRBJ2-7; D possibly corresponds to TRBD1 (5 bases). Germline values: CDR1 SGHTS, CDR2 YDEGEE. The V end was cut by 2 bases, the J end by 4 bases, with 7 bases between. This CDR3 has 12 residues. The CDR3 DNA is TGTGCCAGCAGCTTAAAGGGGTACGAGCAGTACTTC. Translation gives CASSLKGYEQYF. Full variable domain (remainder filled in from reference TRBV5-8 and TRBJ2-7): EAGVTQSPTHLIKTRGQQATLRCSPISGHTSVYWYQQALGLGLQFLLWYDEGEERNRGNFPPRFSGRQFPNYSSELNVNALELEDSALYLCASSLKGYEQYFGPGTRLTVT.